This T cell receptor (beta chain) was obtained from a study of blood T cell repertoires in COVID-19. On the study more broadly: Acute-phase and convalescent COVID-19 samples originated in the United States, Italy and Spain. T cells, B-cell-depleted T cells, or PBMCs supplied cDNA or gDNA.

The CDR3 has 16 amino acids. The J segment lost 2 bases and the V segment lost 3 bases, leaving 4 bases of the junction unmatched. The germline V gene has CDR1 LNHDA and CDR2 SQIVND (reference sequence). Original processing methods: Reference gene primers were amplified, and this amplification served to estimate nucleated cell counts. Sequencing was performed with immunoSEQ multiplex PCR; in TCRdb, only in-frame clones are kept and a portion is missing. The D gene and trimming were derived from the DNA, and the V and J assignments and clone size from that table. The data hold around 180,000 clones, with 74% observed a single time.

The chain recombines TRBV19 with TRBJ2-2, with 9 bases fitting TRBD1. This receptor was identified in a woman older than 75 with acute or convalescent COVID-19. Source material: peripheral blood. CDR3: CASSMGGQGNTGELFF. The CDR3 DNA reads TGTGCCAGTAGTATGGGGGGACAGGGTAACACCGGGGAGCTGTTTTTT.